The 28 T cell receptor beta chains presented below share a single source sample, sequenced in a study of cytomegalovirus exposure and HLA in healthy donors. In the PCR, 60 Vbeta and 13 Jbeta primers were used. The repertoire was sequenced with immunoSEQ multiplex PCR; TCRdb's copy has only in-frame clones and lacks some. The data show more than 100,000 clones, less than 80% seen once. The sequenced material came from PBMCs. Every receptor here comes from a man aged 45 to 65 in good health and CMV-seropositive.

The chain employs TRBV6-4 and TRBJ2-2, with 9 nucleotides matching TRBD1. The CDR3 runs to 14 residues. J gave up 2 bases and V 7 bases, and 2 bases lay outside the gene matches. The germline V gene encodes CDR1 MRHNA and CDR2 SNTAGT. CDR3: CASKTGGNTGELFF. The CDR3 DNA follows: TGTGCCAGCAAAACAGGGGGCAACACCGGGGAGCTGTTTTTT.

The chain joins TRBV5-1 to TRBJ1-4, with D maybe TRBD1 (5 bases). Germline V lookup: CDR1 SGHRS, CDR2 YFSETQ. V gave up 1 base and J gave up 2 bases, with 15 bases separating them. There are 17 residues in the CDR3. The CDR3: CASSLPQGGGTNEKLFF. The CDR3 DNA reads TGCGCCAGCAGCTTGCCTCAGGGAGGTGGCACTAATGAAAAACTGTTTTTT.

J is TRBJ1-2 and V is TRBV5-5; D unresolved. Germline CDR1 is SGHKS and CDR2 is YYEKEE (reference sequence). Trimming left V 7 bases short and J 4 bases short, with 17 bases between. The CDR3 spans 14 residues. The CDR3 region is CASEEGGSAYGYTF. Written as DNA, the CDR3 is TGTGCCAGCGAGGAGGGAGGCAGCGCCTATGGCTACACCTTC. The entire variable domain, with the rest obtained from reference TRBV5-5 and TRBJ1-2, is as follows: DAGVTQSPTHLIKTRGQQVTLRCSPISGHKSVSWYQQVLGQGPQFIFQYYEKEERGRGNFPDRFSARQFPNYSSELNVNALLLGDSALYLCASEEGGSAYGYTFGSGTRLTVV.

The CDR3 nucleotides read TGTGCCAGCAGCCCAACCGCTAGCGGGGGGGCCAAATTCCATGAGCAGTTCTTC. Translating it yields CASSPTASGGAKFHEQFF. The gene calls are TRBV5-4 and TRBJ2-1, with 12 bases aligning to TRBD2. Germline-derived CDR1 and CDR2 are SGHNT and YYREEE (reference sequence). CDR3 length equals 18 residues. J lost 8 bases, V lost 4 bases, and 16 bases had no gene match.

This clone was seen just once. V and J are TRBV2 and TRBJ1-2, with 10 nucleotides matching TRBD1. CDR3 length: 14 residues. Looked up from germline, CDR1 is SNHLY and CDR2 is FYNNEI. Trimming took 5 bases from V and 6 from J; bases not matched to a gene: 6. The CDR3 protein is CASSTRTGGDGYTF. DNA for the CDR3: TGTGCCAGCAGTACCCGGACAGGGGGGGATGGCTACACCTTC.

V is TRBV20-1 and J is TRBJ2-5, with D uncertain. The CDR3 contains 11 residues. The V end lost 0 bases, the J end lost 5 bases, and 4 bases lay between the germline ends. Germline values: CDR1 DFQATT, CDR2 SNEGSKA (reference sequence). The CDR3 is CSARERETQYF. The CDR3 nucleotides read TGCAGTGCTAGAGAGCGGGAGACCCAGTACTTC.

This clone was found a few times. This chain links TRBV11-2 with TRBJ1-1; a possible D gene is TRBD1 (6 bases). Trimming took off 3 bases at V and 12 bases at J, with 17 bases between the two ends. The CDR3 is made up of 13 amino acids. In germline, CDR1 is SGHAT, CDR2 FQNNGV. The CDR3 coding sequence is TGTGCCAGCAGCTTTACAGGGTCTTCTGTAACTTTCTTT. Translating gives CASSFTGSSVTFF.

CDR3 sequence: CASARDTSTDTQYF. CDR3 bases: TGCGCCAGTGCCCGGGACACAAGCACAGATACGCAGTATTTT. This chain links TRBV5-1 with TRBJ2-3; a possible D gene is TRBD1 (6 bases). The CDR3 runs 14 residues. The V gene lost 8 bases and the J gene lost 0 bases, with 13 bases spanning the gap. From germline, CDR1 is SGHRS and CDR2 YFSETQ. The variable domain in full, with the rest retrieved from reference TRBV5-1 and TRBJ2-3, is KAGVTQTPRYLIKTRGQQVTLSCSPISGHRSVSWYQQTPGQGLQFLFEYFSETQRNKGNFPGRFSGRQFSNSRSEMNVSTLELGDSALYLCASARDTSTDTQYFGPGTRLTVL.

This chain's CDR3 is CASSLASTGENGYTF. Here the CDR3 DNA reads TGCGCCAGCAGCTTGGCCTCGACAGGGGAGAATGGCTACACCTTC. The gene calls are TRBV5-1 and TRBJ1-2, with 8 nucleotides matching TRBD1. The CDR3 totals 15 residues. The V and J ends lost 0 bases and 6 bases, in that order; junction bases with no gene match: 7. Germline CDR1 is SGHRS and CDR2 is YFSETQ.

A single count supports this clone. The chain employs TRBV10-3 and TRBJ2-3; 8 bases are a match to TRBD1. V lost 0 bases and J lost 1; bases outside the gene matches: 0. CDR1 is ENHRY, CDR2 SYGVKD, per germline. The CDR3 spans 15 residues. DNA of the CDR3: TGTGCCATCAGTGAGTCGGGACAGGGCACAGATACGCAGTATTTT. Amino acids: CAISESGQGTDTQYF.

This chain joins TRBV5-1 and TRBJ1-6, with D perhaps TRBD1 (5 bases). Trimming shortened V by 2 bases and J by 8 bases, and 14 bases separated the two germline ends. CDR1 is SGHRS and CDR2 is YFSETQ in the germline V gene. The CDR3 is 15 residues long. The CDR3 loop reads CASSFTLQGDSPLHF. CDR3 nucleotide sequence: TGCGCCAGCAGCTTTACCTTACAAGGGGATTCACCCCTCCACTTT.

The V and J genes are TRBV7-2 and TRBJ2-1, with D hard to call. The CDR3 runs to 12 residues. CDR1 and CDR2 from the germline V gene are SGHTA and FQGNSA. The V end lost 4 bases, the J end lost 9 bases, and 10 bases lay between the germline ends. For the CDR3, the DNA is TGTGCCAGCAGCTCCTTTTATTTTGAGCAGTTCTTC. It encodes CASSSFYFEQFF. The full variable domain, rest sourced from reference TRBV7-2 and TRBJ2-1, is GAGVSQSPSNKVTEKGKDVELRCDPISGHTALYWYRQSLGQGLEFLIYFQGNSAPDKSGLPSDRFSAERTGGSVSTLTIQRTQQEDSAVYLCASSSFYFEQFFGPGTRLTVL.

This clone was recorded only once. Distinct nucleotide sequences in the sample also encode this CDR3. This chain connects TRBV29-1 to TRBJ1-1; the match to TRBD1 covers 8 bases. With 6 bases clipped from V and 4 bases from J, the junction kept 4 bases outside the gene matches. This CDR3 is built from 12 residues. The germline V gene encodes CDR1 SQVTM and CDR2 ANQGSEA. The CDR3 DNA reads TGCAGCGTGGACAGGGCAAGCACTGAAGCTTTCTTT. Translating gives CSVDRASTEAFF.

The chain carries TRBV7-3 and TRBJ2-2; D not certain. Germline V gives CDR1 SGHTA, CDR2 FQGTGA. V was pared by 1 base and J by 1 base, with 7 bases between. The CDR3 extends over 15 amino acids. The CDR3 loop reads CASSLKAGNTGELFF. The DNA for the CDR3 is TGTGCCAGCAGCTTAAAGGCAGGGAACACCGGGGAGCTGTTTTTT.

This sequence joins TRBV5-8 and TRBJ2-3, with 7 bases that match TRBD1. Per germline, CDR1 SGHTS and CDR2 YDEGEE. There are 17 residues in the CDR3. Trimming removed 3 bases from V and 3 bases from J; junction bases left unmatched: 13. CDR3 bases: TGTGCCAGCAGCTGGGGAAACAGGGGATCCCCTACAGATACGCAGTATTTT. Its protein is CASSWGNRGSPTDTQYF.

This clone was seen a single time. CDR3 amino acids: CASSLAISGVYEQYF. CDR3 bases: TGTGCCAGCAGCTTAGCGATAAGCGGGGTTTACGAGCAGTACTTC. The chain uses TRBV7-2 and TRBJ2-7, with TRBD2 matching 7 bases. The CDR3 totals 15 residues. The junction had 6 bases not matched to a gene; V was cut back by 0 bases and J by 4 bases. The germline CDR1 and CDR2 sequences are SGHTA and FQGNSA.

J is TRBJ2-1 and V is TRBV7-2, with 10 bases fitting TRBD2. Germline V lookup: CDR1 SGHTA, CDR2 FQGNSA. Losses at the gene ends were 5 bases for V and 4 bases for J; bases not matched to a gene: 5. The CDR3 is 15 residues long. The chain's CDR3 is CASSKIAGGYNEQFF. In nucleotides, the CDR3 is TGTGCCAGCAGCAAAATAGCGGGAGGATACAATGAGCAGTTCTTC.

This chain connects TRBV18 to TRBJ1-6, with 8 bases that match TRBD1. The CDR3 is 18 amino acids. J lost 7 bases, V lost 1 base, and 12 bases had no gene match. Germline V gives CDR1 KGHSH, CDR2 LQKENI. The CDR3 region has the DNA TGTGCCAGCTCACCACGTACCTTTGACAGGGGAGAGAATTCACCCCTCCACTTT. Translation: CASSPRTFDRGENSPLHF.

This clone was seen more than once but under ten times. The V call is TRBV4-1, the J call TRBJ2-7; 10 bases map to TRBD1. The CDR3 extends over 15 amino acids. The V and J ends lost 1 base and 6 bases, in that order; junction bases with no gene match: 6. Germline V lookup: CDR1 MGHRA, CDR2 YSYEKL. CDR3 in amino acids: CASSQVGTGVGEQYF. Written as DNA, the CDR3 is TGCGCCAGCAGCCAAGTCGGGACAGGGGTCGGCGAGCAGTACTTC.

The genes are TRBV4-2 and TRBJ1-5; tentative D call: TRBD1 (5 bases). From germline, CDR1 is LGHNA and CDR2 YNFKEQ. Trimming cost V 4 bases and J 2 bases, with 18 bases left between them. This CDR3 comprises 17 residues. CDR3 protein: CASSPSGGLRGNQPQHF. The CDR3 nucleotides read TGTGCCAGCAGCCCGAGTGGGGGGTTACGGGGCAATCAGCCCCAGCATTTT.

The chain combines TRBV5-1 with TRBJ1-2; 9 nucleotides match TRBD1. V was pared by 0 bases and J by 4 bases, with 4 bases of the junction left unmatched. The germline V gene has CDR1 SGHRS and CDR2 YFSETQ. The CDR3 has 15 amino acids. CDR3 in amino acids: CASSLGGQGGYGYTF. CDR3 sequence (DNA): TGCGCCAGCAGCTTGGGGGGACAGGGTGGCTATGGCTACACCTTC.

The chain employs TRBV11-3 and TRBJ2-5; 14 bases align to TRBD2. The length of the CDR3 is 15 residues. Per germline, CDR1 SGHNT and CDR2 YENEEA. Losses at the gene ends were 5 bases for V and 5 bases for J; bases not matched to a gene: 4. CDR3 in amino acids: CASSRGTSGSETQYF. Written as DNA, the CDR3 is TGTGCCAGCAGCCGCGGGACTAGCGGGAGTGAGACCCAGTACTTC.

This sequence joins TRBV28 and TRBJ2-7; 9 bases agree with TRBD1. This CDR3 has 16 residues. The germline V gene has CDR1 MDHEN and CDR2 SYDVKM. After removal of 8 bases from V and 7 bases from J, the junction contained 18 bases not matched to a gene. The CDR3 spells CASQGPGDRVASEQYF. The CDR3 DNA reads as TGTGCCAGCCAAGGCCCCGGGGACAGGGTGGCCTCTGAGCAGTACTTC.

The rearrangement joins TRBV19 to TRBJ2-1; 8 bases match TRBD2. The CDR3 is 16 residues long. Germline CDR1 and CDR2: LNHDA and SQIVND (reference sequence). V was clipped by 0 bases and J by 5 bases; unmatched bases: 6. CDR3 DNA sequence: TGTGCCAGTAGTATAGATACGGGGGGGGCTAACAATGAGCAGTTCTTC. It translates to CASSIDTGGANNEQFF.

This chain's CDR3 is CASSVTSGGPHEQFF. The CDR3 DNA reads as TGTGCCAGCAGTGTCACTAGCGGGGGTCCACATGAGCAGTTCTTC. This chain connects TRBV2 to TRBJ2-1, with TRBD2 identical over 11 bases. Germline loops: CDR1 SNHLY, CDR2 FYNNEI. The CDR3 spans 15 residues. The ends lost 4 bases at V and 8 bases at J; junction bases unmatched: 7.

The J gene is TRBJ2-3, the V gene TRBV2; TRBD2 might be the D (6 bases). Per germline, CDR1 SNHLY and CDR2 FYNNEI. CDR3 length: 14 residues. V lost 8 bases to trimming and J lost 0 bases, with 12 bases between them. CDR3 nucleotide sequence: TGTGCCAGCCGACTAGTAATGAGCACAGATACGCAGTATTTT. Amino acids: CASRLVMSTDTQYF.

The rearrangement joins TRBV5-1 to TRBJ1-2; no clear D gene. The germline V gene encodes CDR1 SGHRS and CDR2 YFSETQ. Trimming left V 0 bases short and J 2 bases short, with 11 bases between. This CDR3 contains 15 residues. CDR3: CASSLGGRLNYGYTF. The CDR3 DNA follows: TGCGCCAGCAGCTTGGGAGGGAGGCTAAACTATGGCTACACCTTC.

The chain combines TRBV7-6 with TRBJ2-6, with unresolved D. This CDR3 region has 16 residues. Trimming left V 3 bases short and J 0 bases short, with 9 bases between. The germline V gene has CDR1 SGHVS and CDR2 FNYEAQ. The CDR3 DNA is TGTGCCAGCAGCTTTGAACACCTCTCTGGGGCCAACGTCCTGACTTTC. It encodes CASSFEHLSGANVLTF.